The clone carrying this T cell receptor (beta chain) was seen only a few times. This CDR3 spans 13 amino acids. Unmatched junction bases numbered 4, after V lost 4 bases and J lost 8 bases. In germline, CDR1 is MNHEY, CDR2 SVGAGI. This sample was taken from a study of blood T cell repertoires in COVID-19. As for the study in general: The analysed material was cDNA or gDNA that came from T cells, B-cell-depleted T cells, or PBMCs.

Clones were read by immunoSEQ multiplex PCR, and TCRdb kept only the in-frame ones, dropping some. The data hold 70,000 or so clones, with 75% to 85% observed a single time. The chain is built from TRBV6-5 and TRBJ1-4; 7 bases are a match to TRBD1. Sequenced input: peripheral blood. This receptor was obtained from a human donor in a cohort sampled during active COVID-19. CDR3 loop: CASSWGTAEKLFF. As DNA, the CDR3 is TGTGCCAGCAGTTGGGGGACAGCCGAAAAACTGTTTTTT.